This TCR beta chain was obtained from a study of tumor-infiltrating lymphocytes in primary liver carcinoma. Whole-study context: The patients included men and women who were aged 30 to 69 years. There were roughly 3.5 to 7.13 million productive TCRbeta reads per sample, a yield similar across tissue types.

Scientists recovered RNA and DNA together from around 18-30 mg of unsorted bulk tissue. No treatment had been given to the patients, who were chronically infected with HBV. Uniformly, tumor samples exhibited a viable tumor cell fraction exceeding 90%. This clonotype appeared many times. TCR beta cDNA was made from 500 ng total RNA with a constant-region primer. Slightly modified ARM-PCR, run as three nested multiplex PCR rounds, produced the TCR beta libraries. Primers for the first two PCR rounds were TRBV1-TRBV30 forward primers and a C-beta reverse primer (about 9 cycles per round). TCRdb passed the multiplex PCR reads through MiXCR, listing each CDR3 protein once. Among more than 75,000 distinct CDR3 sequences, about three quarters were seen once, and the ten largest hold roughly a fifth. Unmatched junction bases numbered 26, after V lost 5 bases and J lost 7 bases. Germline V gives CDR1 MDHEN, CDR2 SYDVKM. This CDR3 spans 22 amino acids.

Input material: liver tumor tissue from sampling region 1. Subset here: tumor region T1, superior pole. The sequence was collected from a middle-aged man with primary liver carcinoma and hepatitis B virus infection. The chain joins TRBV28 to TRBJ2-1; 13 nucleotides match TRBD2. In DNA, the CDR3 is TGTGCCAGCAGTCCAGGGACTAGCGGGATATACCTACCCGGCGTACCCCCGAATGAGCAGTTCTTC. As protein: CASSPGTSGIYLPGVPPNEQFF.